This record looks at one T cell receptor beta chain sequence and its context. Antigen: not known. Assay used: immunoSEQ multiplex PCR; TCRdb lists only in-frame clones, some missing. The repertoire includes about 480,000 clones, around 88% of them detected once, and 9.5% to 15% sits in the top ten. The sample comes from a study of Ad26.COV2.S vaccination and SARS-CoV-2 variants. Across the study: The vaccine Ad26.COV2.S was put into the muscle once, or twice with 56 days between.

Indicated treatment: 15 to 20 received Ad26.COV2.S at low or high dose, single or two shots; about 5 received placebo; per-sample allocation not given. Samples were taken on day 63 after the first vaccine or placebo injection. Notes on the study in general: The TCR breadth and depth analyses may have produced an underestimate of total T cell responses.

V lost 6 bases to trimming and J lost 10 bases, with 16 bases between them. CDR1 is SNHLY, CDR2 FYNNEI, per germline. This CDR3 is built from 13 residues. The sample in question was peripheral blood, obtained in a trial of Ad26.COV2.S vaccine versus placebo. The V gene is TRBV2, the J gene TRBJ1-5; unclear D gene. The clonotype comes from a person aged 18-65 years who received the Ad26.COV2.S COVID-19 vaccine or a placebo. CDR3 in DNA: TGTGCCAGCAGGGGGTACTCCTTTGGTCCCCAGCATTTT. Translation gives CASRGYSFGPQHF.